This T cell receptor (beta chain) was profiled in a study of CD8 T cells in ankylosing spondylitis. This clonotype has a handful of counts. Antigen unknown. With 5 bases removed from V and 7 bases from J, the gap between germline ends came to 12 bases. This CDR3 contains 12 residues. CDR1 and CDR2 from the germline V gene are SGHRS and YFSETQ. Study-level findings and limits: A motif in TCR beta, a set of about 8 highly homologous variants, appeared characteristic of ankylosing spondylitis blood. Reports say disease-linked clones showed up significantly more in matched ankylosing spondylitis synovial fluid.

Quantitative barcoded 5'-RACE was used to prepare TCR beta libraries. MiXCR was run by TCRdb on the 5' RACE reads, yielding one entry per CDR3 protein. The repertoire consists of about 160,000 distinct CDR3 sequences, with 15% to 20% occurring once and the leading ten covering approximately 8%. The rearrangement uses TRBV5-1 and TRBJ1-1; D may be TRBD1 (5 bases). This TCR came from a male donor with ankylosing spondylitis or in good health (not recorded which). Material for sequencing was blood, either unsorted or a sorted T cell fraction (not recorded which). CDR3 protein: CASRSTGGEAFF. The CDR3 DNA is TGCGCCAGCAGATCTACCGGGGGTGAAGCTTTCTTT.